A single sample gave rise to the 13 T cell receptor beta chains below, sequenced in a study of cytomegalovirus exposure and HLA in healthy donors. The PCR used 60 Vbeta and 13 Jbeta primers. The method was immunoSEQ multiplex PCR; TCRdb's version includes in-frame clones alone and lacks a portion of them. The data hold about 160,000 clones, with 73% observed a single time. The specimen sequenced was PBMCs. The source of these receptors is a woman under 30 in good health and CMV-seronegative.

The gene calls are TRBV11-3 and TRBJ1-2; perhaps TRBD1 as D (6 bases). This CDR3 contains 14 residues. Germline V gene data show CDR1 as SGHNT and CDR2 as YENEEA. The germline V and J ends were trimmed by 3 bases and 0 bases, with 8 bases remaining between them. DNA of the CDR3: TGTGCCAGCAGCTTTACAGGGACTAACTATGGCTACACCTTC. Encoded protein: CASSFTGTNYGYTF.

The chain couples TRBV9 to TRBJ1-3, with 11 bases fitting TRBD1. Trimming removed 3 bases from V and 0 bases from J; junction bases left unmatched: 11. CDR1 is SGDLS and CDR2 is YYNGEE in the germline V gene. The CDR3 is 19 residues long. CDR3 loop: CASSGTGGLLSPSGNTIYF. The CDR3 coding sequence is TGTGCCAGCAGCGGGACAGGGGGCCTACTATCCCCCTCTGGAAACACCATATATTTT.

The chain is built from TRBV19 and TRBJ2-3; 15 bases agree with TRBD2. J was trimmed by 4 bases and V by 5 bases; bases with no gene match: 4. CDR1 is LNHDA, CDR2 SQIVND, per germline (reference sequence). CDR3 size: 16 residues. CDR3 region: CASSSRTSGRADTQYF. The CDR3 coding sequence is TGTGCCAGTAGTTCCCGGACTAGCGGGAGGGCAGATACGCAGTATTTT.

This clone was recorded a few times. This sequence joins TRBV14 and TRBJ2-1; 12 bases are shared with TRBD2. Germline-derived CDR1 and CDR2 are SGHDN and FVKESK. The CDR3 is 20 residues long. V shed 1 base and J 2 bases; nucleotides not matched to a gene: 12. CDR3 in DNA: TGTGCCAGCAGCCAAGCCTACCCTGGGGCTAGCGGGAGGGCCTACAATGAGCAGTTCTTC. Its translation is CASSQAYPGASGRAYNEQFF.

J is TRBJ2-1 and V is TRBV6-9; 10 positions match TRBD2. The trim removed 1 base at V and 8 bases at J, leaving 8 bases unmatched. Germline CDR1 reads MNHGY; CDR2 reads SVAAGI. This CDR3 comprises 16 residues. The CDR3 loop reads CASSYYSSGRMDEQFF. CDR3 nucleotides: TGTGCCAGCAGTTATTACTCTAGCGGGAGAATGGATGAGCAGTTCTTC.

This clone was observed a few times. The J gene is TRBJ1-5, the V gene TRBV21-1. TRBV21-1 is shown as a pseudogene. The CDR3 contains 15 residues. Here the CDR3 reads CASSIDGEGNQPQHF. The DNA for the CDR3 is TGTGCCAGCAGCATTGACGGGGAGGGCAATCAGCCCCAGCATTTT.

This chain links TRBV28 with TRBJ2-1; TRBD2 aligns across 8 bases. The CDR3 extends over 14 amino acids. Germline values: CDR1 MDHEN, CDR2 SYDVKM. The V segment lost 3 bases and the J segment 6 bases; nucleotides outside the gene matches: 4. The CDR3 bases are TGTGCCAGCAGTTTGGGCCGGGAGGGCAATGAGCAGTTCTTC. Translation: CASSLGREGNEQFF.

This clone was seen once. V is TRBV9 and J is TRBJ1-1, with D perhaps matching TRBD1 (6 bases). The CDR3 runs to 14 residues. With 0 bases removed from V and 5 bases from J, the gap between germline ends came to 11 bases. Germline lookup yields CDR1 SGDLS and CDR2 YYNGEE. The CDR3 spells CASSVDGGRTEAFF. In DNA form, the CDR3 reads TGTGCCAGCAGCGTAGACGGGGGGCGGACTGAAGCTTTCTTT.

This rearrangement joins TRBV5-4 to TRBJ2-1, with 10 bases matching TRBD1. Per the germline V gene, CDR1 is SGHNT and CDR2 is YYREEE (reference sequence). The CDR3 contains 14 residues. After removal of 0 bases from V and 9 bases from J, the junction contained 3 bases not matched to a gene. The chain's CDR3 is CASSLETGGGEQFF. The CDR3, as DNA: TGTGCCAGCAGCTTGGAGACAGGGGGCGGTGAGCAGTTCTTC. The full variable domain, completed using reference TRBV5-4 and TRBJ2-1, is ETGVTQSPTHLIKTRGQQVTLRCSSQSGHNTVSWYQQALGQGPQFIFQYYREEENGRGNFPPRFSGLQFPNYSSELNVNALELDDSALYLCASSLETGGGEQFFGPGTRLTVL.

CDR3 in DNA: TGTGCCTGGACCATTCTTCCTCCGGGACTAGAATTTTCTCAGGGCTACGAGCAGTACTTC. Translating it yields CAWTILPPGLEFSQGYEQYF. The chain carries TRBV30 and TRBJ2-7, with 8 bases identical to TRBD2. The CDR3 runs 20 residues. Germline V lookup: CDR1 GTSNPN, CDR2 SVGIG (reference sequence). V lost 4 bases, J lost 3 bases, and 26 bases stayed unmatched.

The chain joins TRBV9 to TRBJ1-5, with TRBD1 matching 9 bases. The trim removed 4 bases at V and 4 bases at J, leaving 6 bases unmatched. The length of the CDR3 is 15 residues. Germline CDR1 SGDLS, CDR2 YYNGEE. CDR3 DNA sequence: TGTGCCAGCAGCCCTGAGGGGACAGGGAATCAGCCCCAGCATTTT. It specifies CASSPEGTGNQPQHF.

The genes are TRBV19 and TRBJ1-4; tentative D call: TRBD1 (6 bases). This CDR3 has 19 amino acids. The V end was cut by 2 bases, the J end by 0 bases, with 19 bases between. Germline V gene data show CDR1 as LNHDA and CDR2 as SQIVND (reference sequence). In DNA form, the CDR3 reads TGTGCCAGTAGTATAAGCCCCCCAGGGGCCGCGGCAACTAATGAAAAACTGTTTTTT. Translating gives CASSISPPGAAATNEKLFF.

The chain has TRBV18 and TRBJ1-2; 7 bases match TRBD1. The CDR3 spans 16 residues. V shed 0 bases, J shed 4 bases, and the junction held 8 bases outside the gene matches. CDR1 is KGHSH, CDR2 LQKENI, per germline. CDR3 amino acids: CASSPPQGGTIYGYTF. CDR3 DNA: TGTGCCAGCTCACCACCCCAAGGGGGCACCATCTATGGCTACACCTTC.